This is a list of T cell receptor beta chains from one sample in a study of T cell changes during pregnancy in multiple sclerosis. Sequencing used immunoSEQ multiplex PCR; TCRdb keeps in-frame clones, though not all of them. Of 60,000 or so clones in the sample, roughly 89% were seen once. Sequenced: peripheral blood from another person, used as feeder cells. The origin of the receptors is a human donor whose cells served as feeder cells for cultures in a pregnancy study. The conserved cysteine and the conserved F or W are not part of the CDR3 here. A D gene is named only where the DNA matches it firmly.

D gene: NA; V gene: TRBV5-6; CDR3 protein: ASSTGLGGNTEAF
D gene: TRBD2; V gene: TRBV9; CDR3 protein: ASSVGERGQF
D gene: TRBD2; V gene: TRBV28; CDR3 protein: ASTPSGTSGRAGTDTQY
D gene: TRBD1; V gene: TRBV2; CDR3 protein: ASSGTGGFNEKLF
D gene: NA; V gene: TRBV7-9; CDR3 protein: ASTDGGETQY
D gene: NA; V gene: TRBV4-1; CDR3 protein: ASSQDPLLDTQY
D gene: NA; V gene: TRBV5-4; CDR3 protein: ASSLGRRDGNTIY
D gene: NA; V gene: TRBV7-9; CDR3 protein: ASSPITDVGANVLT
D gene: NA; V gene: TRBV6-6; CDR3 protein: ASTTSGQPQH
D gene: TRBD1; V gene: TRBV13; CDR3 protein: ASSGDRGNGYT
D gene: NA; V gene: TRBV7-9; CDR3 protein: ASSSTGSGEQY
D gene: NA; V gene: TRBV6-6; CDR3 protein: ATQIGNYGYT
D gene: NA; V gene: TRBV7-2; CDR3 protein: ASSLIQLGTEAF
D gene: TRBD1; V gene: TRBV6-6; CDR3 protein: ASSWGQTGRDEAF
D gene: NA; V gene: TRBV21-1; CDR3 protein: ASSKVRTLDGVRRAF
D gene: NA; V gene: TRBV7-8; CDR3 protein: ASSLRGVGNTIY
D gene: NA; V gene: TRBV6-6; CDR3 protein: ASSYSGYGYT
D gene: TRBD1; V gene: TRBV11-3; CDR3 protein: ASSRKQGPLVNEQF
D gene: NA; V gene: TRBV7-2; CDR3 protein: ASSLQGYTEAF
D gene: NA; V gene: TRBV5-6; CDR3 protein: ASSLAHRDNQPQH
D gene: NA; V gene: TRBV6-1; CDR3 protein: ASSLQEDNSPLH
D gene: NA; V gene: TRBV4-1; CDR3 protein: ASSNSAEGTEAF
D gene: NA; V gene: TRBV13; CDR3 protein: ASSLAGGPFSYEQY
D gene: TRBD2; V gene: TRBV30; CDR3 protein: AWRRGGGTDTQY
D gene: TRBD1; V gene: TRBV19; CDR3 protein: ASSISTGGYGGETQY
D gene: NA; V gene: TRBV6-4; CDR3 protein: ASSEDYNSPLH
D gene: NA; V gene: TRBV9; CDR3 protein: ASSVAGDNSPLH
D gene: TRBD2; V gene: TRBV28; CDR3 protein: ASSSLLAGDLNEQF
D gene: NA; V gene: TRBV30; CDR3 protein: AWGDKPYEQY
D gene: NA; V gene: TRBV2; CDR3 protein: ASKGRGFNTEAF
D gene: TRBD2; V gene: TRBV27; CDR3 protein: ASSLTSGTYNEQF
D gene: NA; V gene: TRBV7-2; CDR3 protein: ASMRDYAGGNTIY
D gene: TRBD2; V gene: TRBV30; CDR3 protein: AWRGLVPYNEQF
D gene: TRBD2; V gene: TRBV5-1; CDR3 protein: ASSSSGRAGDEQF
D gene: NA; V gene: TRBV6-5; CDR3 protein: ASSYRGKETQY